The T cell receptor (beta chain) under discussion was sequenced for a study of early T cells in non-severe SARS-CoV-2 infection. Study details: Investigators sequenced bulk RNA drawn from unsorted whole blood, and chains remained unpaired.

This clonotype was picked up a small number of times. Researchers tagged individual cDNA molecules with unique molecular identifiers. TCRdb reprocessed the 5' RACE reads via MiXCR and lists one record per CDR3 protein. The table has tens of thousands of distinct CDR3 sequences, around 16% seen once. V was pared by 8 bases and J by 4 bases, with 10 bases of the junction left unmatched. The CDR3 length is 14 residues. The rearrangement uses TRBV12-3 or TRBV12-4 and TRBJ1-1; 7 bases map to TRBD1. Sequences were obtained from whole blood. This sequence was found in an adult who was a healthcare worker with PCR-confirmed SARS-CoV-2 infection or an uninfected control (not recorded which). CDR3 amino acids: CASGYKGAGTEAFF. The DNA for the CDR3 is TGTGCCAGCGGCTATAAGGGGGCTGGCACTGAAGCTTTCTTT.